This T cell receptor beta chain was sequenced for a study of beta chain features in type 1 diabetes. The authors reverse transcribed all of the isolated RNA, so sequencing captured expressed TCRB transcripts. Clones were read by immunoSEQ multiplex PCR, and TCRdb kept only the in-frame ones, dropping some. The repertoire consists of about 140,000 clones, with roughly 9.3% occurring once and the leading ten covering 0.65%. This clone was counted between two and nine times. This CDR3 has 15 residues. Looked up from germline, CDR1 is SGHDT and CDR2 is YYEEEE. The ends lost 0 bases at V and 7 bases at J; junction bases unmatched: 6.

This receptor was taken from a middle-aged woman in good health. Material: central memory CD4+ T cells from blood. The rearrangement joins TRBV5-6 to TRBJ2-5; 10 bases line up with TRBD2. The CDR3 nucleotides read TGTGCCAGCAGCTTGGAGCGGGGGGGCCTAGGGACCCAGTACTTC. Translation: CASSLERGGLGTQYF.